Listed here is a single TCR beta chain. The source of the sample is a study of cytomegalovirus exposure and HLA in healthy donors. CDR1 is SGDLS and CDR2 is YYNGEE in the germline V gene. The CDR3 covers 14 residues. Trimming removed 0 bases from V and 5 bases from J, with 11 bases in between. PCR used 60 Vbeta primers and 13 Jbeta primers. The table came from immunoSEQ multiplex PCR; TCRdb's copy has only in-frame clones and leaves some out. In the table there are 200,000 to 250,000 clones, 80% to 85% of which are singletons. The source material was PBMCs. The origin of this receptor is a boy younger than 10 in good health and CMV-seronegative. The V call is TRBV9, the J call TRBJ1-1, with a weak D call TRBD1 (5 bases). The CDR3 loop reads CASSVEAGPTEAFF. Written as DNA, the CDR3 is TGTGCCAGCAGCGTAGAGGCGGGGCCGACTGAAGCTTTCTTT.